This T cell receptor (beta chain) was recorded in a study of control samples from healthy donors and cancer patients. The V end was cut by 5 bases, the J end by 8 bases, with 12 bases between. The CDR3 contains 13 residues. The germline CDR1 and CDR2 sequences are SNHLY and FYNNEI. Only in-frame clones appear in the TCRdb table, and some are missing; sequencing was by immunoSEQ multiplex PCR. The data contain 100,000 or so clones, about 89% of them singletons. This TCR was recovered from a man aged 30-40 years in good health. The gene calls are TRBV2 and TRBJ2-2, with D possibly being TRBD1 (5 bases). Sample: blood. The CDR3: CASSSEGAGELFF. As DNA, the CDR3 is TGTGCCAGCAGTAGCGAAGGGGCTGGGGAGCTGTTTTTT. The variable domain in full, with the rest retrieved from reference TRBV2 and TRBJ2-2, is EPEVTQTPSHQVTQMGQEVILRCVPISNHLYFYWYRQILGQKVEFLVSFYNNEISEKSEIFDDQFSVERPDGSNFTLKIRSTKLEDSAMYFCASSSEGAGELFFGEGSRLTVL.